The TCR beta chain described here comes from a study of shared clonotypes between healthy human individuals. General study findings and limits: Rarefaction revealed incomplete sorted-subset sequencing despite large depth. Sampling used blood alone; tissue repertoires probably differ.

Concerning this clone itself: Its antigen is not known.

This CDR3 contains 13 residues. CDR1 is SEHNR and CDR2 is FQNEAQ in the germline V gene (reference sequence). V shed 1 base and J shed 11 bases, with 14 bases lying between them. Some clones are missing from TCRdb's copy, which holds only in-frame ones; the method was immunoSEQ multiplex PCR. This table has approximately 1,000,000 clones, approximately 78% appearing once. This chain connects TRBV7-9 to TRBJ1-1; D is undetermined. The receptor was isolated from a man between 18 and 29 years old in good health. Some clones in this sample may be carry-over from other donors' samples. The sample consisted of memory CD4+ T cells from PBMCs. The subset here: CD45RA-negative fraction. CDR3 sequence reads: CASSLVSGRWAFF. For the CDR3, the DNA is TGTGCCAGCAGCTTAGTGAGTGGACGATGGGCTTTCTTT.